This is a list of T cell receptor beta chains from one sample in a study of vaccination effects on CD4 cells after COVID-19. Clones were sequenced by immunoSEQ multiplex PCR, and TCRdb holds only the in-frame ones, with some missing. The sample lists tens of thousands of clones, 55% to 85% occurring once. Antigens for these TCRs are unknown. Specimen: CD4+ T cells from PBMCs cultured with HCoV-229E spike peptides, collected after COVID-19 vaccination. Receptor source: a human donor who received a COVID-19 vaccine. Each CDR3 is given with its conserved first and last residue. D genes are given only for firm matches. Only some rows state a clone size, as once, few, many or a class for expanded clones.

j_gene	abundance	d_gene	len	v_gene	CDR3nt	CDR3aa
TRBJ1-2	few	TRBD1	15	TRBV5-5	TGTGCCAGCAGCCCTGAGAGACAGGGGTTTTGGGGCTACACCTTC	CASSPERQGFWGYTF
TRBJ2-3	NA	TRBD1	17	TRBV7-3	TGTGCCAGCAGCTTAAACCCCAGGGGGCTCGGCACAGATACGCAGTATTTT	CASSLNPRGLGTDTQYF
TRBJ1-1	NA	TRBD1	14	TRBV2	TGTGCCAGCAGTGCTTTTGGGACAGGAGTTGAAGCTTTCTTT	CASSAFGTGVEAFF
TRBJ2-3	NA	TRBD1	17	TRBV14	TGTGCCAGCAGCCAGCTACCCGGGACAGGGTCGACAGATACGCAGTATTTT	CASSQLPGTGSTDTQYF
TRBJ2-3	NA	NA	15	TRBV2	TGTGCCAGCAGTGAAAGCCCACCCGGCACAGATACGCAGTATTTT	CASSESPPGTDTQYF
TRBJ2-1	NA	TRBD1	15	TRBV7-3	TGTGCCAGCAGCTCACAGGGGGCTACTTACAATGAGCAGTTCTTC	CASSSQGATYNEQFF
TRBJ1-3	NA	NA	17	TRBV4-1	TGCGCCAGCAGCCAAGATAGACTCAGGGCGGTGGGAAACACCATATATTTT	CASSQDRLRAVGNTIYF
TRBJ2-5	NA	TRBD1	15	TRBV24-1	TGTGCCACCAGTGATCCAACAGGGGCCCAAGAGACCCAGTACTTC	CATSDPTGAQETQYF
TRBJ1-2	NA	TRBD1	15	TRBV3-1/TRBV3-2	TGTGCCAGCAGCCAAGCTAGACAGGGGCGATATGGCTACACCTTC	CASSQARQGRYGYTF
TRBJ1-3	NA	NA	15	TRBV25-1	TGTGCCAGCAGTGCACAGGGTTTTCCTGGAAACACCATATATTTT	CASSAQGFPGNTIYF
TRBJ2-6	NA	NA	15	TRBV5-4	TGTGCCAGCAGCTTGGACGGTTCGTTGGCCAACGTCCTGACTTTC	CASSLDGSLANVLTF
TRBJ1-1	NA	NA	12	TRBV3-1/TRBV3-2	TGTGCCAGCAGCCTAGGGGGGCCTCTCGCTTTCTTT	CASSLGGPLAFF
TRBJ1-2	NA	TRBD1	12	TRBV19	TGTGCCAGTAGAGAGGGCAGGGGGGGCTACACCTTC	CASREGRGGYTF
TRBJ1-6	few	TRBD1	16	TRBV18	TGTGCCAGCTCACCACACCCGGGACAGGAAGCTTCACCCCTCCACTTT	CASSPHPGQEASPLHF
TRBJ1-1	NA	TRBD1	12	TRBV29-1	TGCAGCGTTTCCCGACAGGGCGATGAAGCTTTCTTT	CSVSRQGDEAFF
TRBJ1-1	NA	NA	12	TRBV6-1	TGTGCCAGCAGTGAGTGGAACACTGAAGCTTTCTTT	CASSEWNTEAFF
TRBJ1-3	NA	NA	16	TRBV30	TGTGCCTGGAGTGTAGGTCTTCGCACTAATGGAAACACCATATATTTT	CAWSVGLRTNGNTIYF
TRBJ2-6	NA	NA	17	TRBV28	TGTGCCAGCACCCCTAGGGCAGGGGAAGTTGGGGCCAACGTCCTGACTTTC	CASTPRAGEVGANVLTF
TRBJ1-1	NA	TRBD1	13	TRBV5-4	TGTGCCAGCGCGGGACAGATGAACACTGAAGCTTTCTTT	CASAGQMNTEAFF
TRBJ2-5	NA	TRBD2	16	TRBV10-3	TGTGCCATCAGTGAGTCTACGGGGGGGAGAAGTGAGACCCAGTACTTC	CAISESTGGRSETQYF
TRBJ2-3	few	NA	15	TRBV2	TGTGCCAGCAGTGAAGAGAGACTGAACACAGATACGCAGTATTTT	CASSEERLNTDTQYF
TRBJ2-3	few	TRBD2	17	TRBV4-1	TGCGCCAGCAGCCAAGGTCTCGGGCGGGGGGGCATAGATACGCAGTATTTT	CASSQGLGRGGIDTQYF
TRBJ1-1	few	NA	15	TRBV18	TGTGCCAGCTCACCACCGCTCACCCGGAACACTGAAGCTTTCTTT	CASSPPLTRNTEAFF
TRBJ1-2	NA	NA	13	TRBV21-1	TGTGCCAGAAGGGACAGGGATACCTATGGCTACACCTTC	CARRDRDTYGYTF
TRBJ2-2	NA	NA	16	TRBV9	TGTGCCAGCAGCGTAATAGGACGGACTAACACCGGGGAGCTGTTTTTT	CASSVIGRTNTGELFF
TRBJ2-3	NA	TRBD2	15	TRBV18	TGTGCCAGCTCGCCGACTAGCGGGGTCACAGATACGCAGTATTTT	CASSPTSGVTDTQYF
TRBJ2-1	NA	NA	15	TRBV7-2	TGTGCCAGCAGCTTAGGGGTAAGCTCCTACAATGAGCAGTTCTTC	CASSLGVSSYNEQFF
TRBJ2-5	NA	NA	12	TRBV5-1	TGCGCCAGCAGCGTTCCCTCCCAGACCCAGTACTTC	CASSVPSQTQYF
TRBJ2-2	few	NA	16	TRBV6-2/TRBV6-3	TGTGCCAGCAGTCTTGAGGGGCATTTAAACACCGGGGAGCTGTTTTTT	CASSLEGHLNTGELFF
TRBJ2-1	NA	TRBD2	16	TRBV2	TGTGCCAGCAGTGGGTATAGCGGGGGGGCGGACAATGAGCAGTTCTTC	CASSGYSGGADNEQFF
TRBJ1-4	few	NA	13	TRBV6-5	TGTGCCAGCAGTAAGCGATCAAATGAAAAACTGTTTTTT	CASSKRSNEKLFF
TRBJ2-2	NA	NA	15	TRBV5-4	TGTGCCAGCAGCTTGCCCACCTTAGCGTCCGGGGAGCTGTTTTTT	CASSLPTLASGELFF
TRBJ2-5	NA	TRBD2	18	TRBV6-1	TGTGCCAGCAGTGAACGGTTAGCGGGGGCCCCCAGCCAAGAGACCCAGTACTTC	CASSERLAGAPSQETQYF